This is a list of T cell receptor beta chains from one sample in a study of blood T cell repertoires in COVID-19. Data came from immunoSEQ multiplex PCR; TCRdb stores just in-frame clones and leaves some out. The table has tens of thousands of clones, approximately 83% seen once. Sequenced material: peripheral blood. The receptors here all came from a man older than 75 with acute or convalescent COVID-19. The CDR3 runs from the conserved cysteine through the conserved F or W. Each record gives: J gene, D gene, V gene, clone size, CDR3 DNA, CDR3 protein. D genes are given only for firm matches. The listing skips clone size in some rows; elsewhere it reads once, few, many or a size class.

j_call: TRBJ2-7; d_call: -; v_call: TRBV30; clone_size: -; cdr3_nt: TGTGCCTGGAGTGTTTATGACGAGCAGTACTTC; cdr3_aa: CAWSVYDEQYF
j_call: TRBJ1-5; d_call: -; v_call: TRBV9; clone_size: -; cdr3_nt: TGTGCCAGCAGCGAAAGCGGGGACGGCAGTTGGCCCCAGCATTTT; cdr3_aa: CASSESGDGSWPQHF
j_call: TRBJ2-1; d_call: TRBD1; v_call: TRBV7-2; clone_size: -; cdr3_nt: TGTGCCAGCAGCCGGACCCAGCCGAGGACAGGGGTCTACAATGAGCAGTTCTTC; cdr3_aa: CASSRTQPRTGVYNEQFF
j_call: TRBJ2-1; d_call: -; v_call: TRBV7-3; clone_size: -; cdr3_nt: TGTGCCAGCAGCGCAGGGTACAATGAGCAGTTCTTC; cdr3_aa: CASSAGYNEQFF
j_call: TRBJ2-2; d_call: TRBD2; v_call: TRBV6-2/TRBV6-3; clone_size: -; cdr3_nt: TGTGCCAGCAGCCGCCCCTCATCGACTAGCAGCGGGGAGCTGTTTTTT; cdr3_aa: CASSRPSSTSSGELFF
j_call: TRBJ2-7; d_call: -; v_call: TRBV10-3; clone_size: -; cdr3_nt: TGTGCCATCAGCTGGCAGGGTGACGAGCAGTACTTC; cdr3_aa: CAISWQGDEQYF
j_call: TRBJ2-7; d_call: TRBD2; v_call: TRBV5-1; clone_size: few; cdr3_nt: TGCGCCAGCAGCTCCGGGGTAGCGGGGGTAGAATACGAGCAGTACTTC; cdr3_aa: CASSSGVAGVEYEQYF
j_call: TRBJ1-1; d_call: TRBD1; v_call: TRBV6-2/TRBV6-3; clone_size: -; cdr3_nt: TGTGCCAGCAGTTCCGACAGGGCGGGAACTGAAGCTTTCTTT; cdr3_aa: CASSSDRAGTEAFF
j_call: TRBJ1-6; d_call: -; v_call: TRBV10-3; clone_size: once; cdr3_nt: TGTGCCATCAGTGAGTCACAGGGTCCGGACAATTCACCCCTCCACTTT; cdr3_aa: CAISESQGPDNSPLHF
j_call: TRBJ2-1; d_call: TRBD1; v_call: TRBV12-5; clone_size: -; cdr3_nt: TGTGCTAGTGGTTTAGACAGGGCCTACAATGAGCAGTTCTTC; cdr3_aa: CASGLDRAYNEQFF
j_call: TRBJ1-4; d_call: -; v_call: TRBV4-3; clone_size: once; cdr3_nt: TGCGCCAGCAGCCCCTCGGGTTCAAATGAAAAACTGTTTTTT; cdr3_aa: CASSPSGSNEKLFF
j_call: TRBJ2-4; d_call: -; v_call: TRBV6-2/TRBV6-3; clone_size: few; cdr3_nt: TGTGCCAGCAGTTATTCCTCAGGTATACTAGCCAAAAACATTCAGTACTTC; cdr3_aa: CASSYSSGILAKNIQYF
j_call: TRBJ1-6; d_call: -; v_call: TRBV4-2; clone_size: -; cdr3_nt: TGTGCCAGCAGCCAAGCGGAGGGATACAATTCACCCCTCCACTTT; cdr3_aa: CASSQAEGYNSPLHF
j_call: TRBJ2-5; d_call: -; v_call: TRBV18; clone_size: -; cdr3_nt: TGTGCCAGCTCACCGCGGGATTTAAAGGAGACCCAGTACTTC; cdr3_aa: CASSPRDLKETQYF
j_call: TRBJ2-4; d_call: TRBD1; v_call: TRBV28; clone_size: -; cdr3_nt: TGTGCCAGCAGTCCTCTCACAGGGGTGAGAGCCAAAAACATTCAGTACTTC; cdr3_aa: CASSPLTGVRAKNIQYF
j_call: TRBJ1-1; d_call: -; v_call: TRBV28; clone_size: -; cdr3_nt: TGTGCCAGCCGCGGGTGGAACACTGAAGCTTTCTTT; cdr3_aa: CASRGWNTEAFF
j_call: TRBJ1-6; d_call: TRBD1; v_call: TRBV7-2; clone_size: -; cdr3_nt: TGTGCCAGCAGCCCACAGGGGGCCTCCTATAATTCACCCCTCCACTTT; cdr3_aa: CASSPQGASYNSPLHF
j_call: TRBJ1-2; d_call: -; v_call: TRBV28; clone_size: -; cdr3_nt: TGTGCCAGCAGTTTTAGAGGGCGGACCAACTATGGCTACACCTTC; cdr3_aa: CASSFRGRTNYGYTF
j_call: TRBJ2-2; d_call: -; v_call: TRBV29-1; clone_size: -; cdr3_nt: TGCAGCGGCCGACAGAACACCGGGGAGCTGTTTTTT; cdr3_aa: CSGRQNTGELFF
j_call: TRBJ2-3; d_call: TRBD1; v_call: TRBV19; clone_size: once; cdr3_nt: TGTGCCAGTAGTACCAACAGGGGGCACGTCTCGAGTTGGGATACGCAGTATTTT; cdr3_aa: CASSTNRGHVSSWDTQYF
j_call: TRBJ1-1; d_call: TRBD1; v_call: TRBV25-1; clone_size: -; cdr3_nt: TGTGCCAGCAGTGAGTCTCAGGGGGCGTCCACTGAAGCTTTCTTT; cdr3_aa: CASSESQGASTEAFF
j_call: TRBJ1-1; d_call: -; v_call: TRBV30; clone_size: -; cdr3_nt: TGTGCCTGGAGTGCGAACAGGGACACTGAAGCTTTCTTT; cdr3_aa: CAWSANRDTEAFF
j_call: TRBJ2-2; d_call: TRBD2; v_call: TRBV24-1; clone_size: -; cdr3_nt: TGTGCGGTCCGGGAGGGCACCGGGGAGCTGTTTTTT; cdr3_aa: CAVREGTGELFF
j_call: TRBJ1-1; d_call: TRBD1; v_call: TRBV19; clone_size: -; cdr3_nt: TGTGCCAGTAGTATAACAGGGGTGAACACTGAAGCTTTCTTT; cdr3_aa: CASSITGVNTEAFF
j_call: TRBJ2-1; d_call: TRBD1; v_call: TRBV13; clone_size: -; cdr3_nt: TGTGCCAGCAGCTTCGACAGGGTCGGCTCCTACAATGAGCAGTTCTTC; cdr3_aa: CASSFDRVGSYNEQFF
j_call: TRBJ1-2; d_call: TRBD1; v_call: TRBV2; clone_size: -; cdr3_nt: TGTGCCAGCAGTCTCCTACAGGGGGCACGGGAAGGCTACACCTTC; cdr3_aa: CASSLLQGAREGYTF
j_call: TRBJ2-3; d_call: -; v_call: TRBV18; clone_size: -; cdr3_nt: TGTGCCAGCTCACCACCGAGGGCAGATACGCAGTATTTT; cdr3_aa: CASSPPRADTQYF
j_call: TRBJ1-4; d_call: TRBD1; v_call: TRBV6-5; clone_size: -; cdr3_nt: TGTGCCAGCAGTTACACAGGGGGGAGTGAAAAACTGTTTTTT; cdr3_aa: CASSYTGGSEKLFF
j_call: TRBJ1-2; d_call: -; v_call: TRBV7-2; clone_size: once; cdr3_nt: TGTGCCAGCAGCTTAGGCCCGGACAGAAGCTACACCTTC; cdr3_aa: CASSLGPDRSYTF
j_call: TRBJ2-1; d_call: -; v_call: TRBV7-9; clone_size: once; cdr3_nt: TGTGCCAGCAGAACCGGAGCGGACGCCGCGGTCTTC; cdr3_aa: CASRTGADAAVF
j_call: TRBJ2-7; d_call: TRBD2; v_call: TRBV28; clone_size: -; cdr3_nt: TGTGCCAGCAGTTTAGGGCGGGAGGGCTACGAGCAGTACTTC; cdr3_aa: CASSLGREGYEQYF
j_call: TRBJ2-5; d_call: -; v_call: TRBV30; clone_size: -; cdr3_nt: TGTGCCTGTTCGCATTTTACAGGACAAGAGACCCAGTACTTC; cdr3_aa: CACSHFTGQETQYF
j_call: TRBJ2-1; d_call: -; v_call: TRBV24-1; clone_size: -; cdr3_nt: TGTGCCACCAGTGCTAACAATGAGCAGTTCTTC; cdr3_aa: CATSANNEQFF
j_call: TRBJ2-7; d_call: TRBD2; v_call: TRBV9; clone_size: -; cdr3_nt: TGTGCCAGCAGCGTAGAGTCAACTAGCGGGGGGGCCTACGAGCAGTACTTC; cdr3_aa: CASSVESTSGGAYEQYF
j_call: TRBJ1-1; d_call: -; v_call: TRBV7-9; clone_size: -; cdr3_nt: TGTGCCAGCAGCTTGGGCAGCAGTGAAGCTTTCTTT; cdr3_aa: CASSLGSSEAFF
j_call: TRBJ2-3; d_call: TRBD1; v_call: TRBV24-1; clone_size: -; cdr3_nt: TGTGCCACCAGTGATTGGGGACAGCCCGCAGATACGCAGTATTTT; cdr3_aa: CATSDWGQPADTQYF
j_call: TRBJ1-1; d_call: -; v_call: TRBV5-4; clone_size: -; cdr3_nt: TGTGCCAGCACCCCTCTAGGATCAGGGAAGAGGACTGAAGCTTTCTTT; cdr3_aa: CASTPLGSGKRTEAFF
j_call: TRBJ1-3; d_call: -; v_call: TRBV28; clone_size: -; cdr3_nt: TGTGCCAGCAAGAGGGACTACTCTGGAAACACCATATATTTT; cdr3_aa: CASKRDYSGNTIYF
j_call: TRBJ1-5; d_call: TRBD1; v_call: TRBV28; clone_size: -; cdr3_nt: TGTGCCAGCAGTTTGGACAGGGGGCCGAATCAGCCCCAGCATTTT; cdr3_aa: CASSLDRGPNQPQHF
j_call: TRBJ1-5; d_call: -; v_call: TRBV5-5; clone_size: -; cdr3_nt: TGTGCCAGCAGGTACAGGGACAATCAGCCCCAGCATTTT; cdr3_aa: CASRYRDNQPQHF
j_call: TRBJ2-7; d_call: TRBD1; v_call: TRBV9; clone_size: -; cdr3_nt: TGTGCCAGCAGCGCCAACAGGGGTGGCAACGAGCAGTACTTC; cdr3_aa: CASSANRGGNEQYF
j_call: TRBJ1-1; d_call: -; v_call: TRBV15; clone_size: -; cdr3_nt: TGTGCCACCAGCTCCCGACAGGTTTGGACTGAAGCTTTCTTT; cdr3_aa: CATSSRQVWTEAFF
j_call: TRBJ1-2; d_call: TRBD1; v_call: TRBV5-1; clone_size: -; cdr3_nt: TGCGCCAGCAGCCCGGGGGACAGCCCAAACTATGGCTACACCTTC; cdr3_aa: CASSPGDSPNYGYTF
j_call: TRBJ2-5; d_call: TRBD2; v_call: TRBV5-4; clone_size: -; cdr3_nt: TGTGCCAGCAGCTTGGCGACTAGCGGGGTGCAAGAGACCCAGTACTTC; cdr3_aa: CASSLATSGVQETQYF
j_call: TRBJ2-1; d_call: TRBD1; v_call: TRBV6-5; clone_size: -; cdr3_nt: TGTGCCAGCAGTTACCTGACAGGGGGCAATGAGCAGTTCTTC; cdr3_aa: CASSYLTGGNEQFF
j_call: TRBJ1-3; d_call: TRBD1; v_call: TRBV5-1; clone_size: few; cdr3_nt: TGCGCCAGCAGCTTGGATTCTTGGGACAGGGGACGAAACACCATATATTTT; cdr3_aa: CASSLDSWDRGRNTIYF
j_call: TRBJ2-7; d_call: -; v_call: TRBV25-1; clone_size: -; cdr3_nt: TGTGCCAGCACCCCGTCGGGACTCCCCTACGAGCAGTACTTC; cdr3_aa: CASTPSGLPYEQYF
j_call: TRBJ2-2; d_call: TRBD1; v_call: TRBV10-2; clone_size: -; cdr3_nt: TGCGCCAGCGGAACAGGGGGCAATCCGAACACCGGGGAGCTGTTTTTT; cdr3_aa: CASGTGGNPNTGELFF